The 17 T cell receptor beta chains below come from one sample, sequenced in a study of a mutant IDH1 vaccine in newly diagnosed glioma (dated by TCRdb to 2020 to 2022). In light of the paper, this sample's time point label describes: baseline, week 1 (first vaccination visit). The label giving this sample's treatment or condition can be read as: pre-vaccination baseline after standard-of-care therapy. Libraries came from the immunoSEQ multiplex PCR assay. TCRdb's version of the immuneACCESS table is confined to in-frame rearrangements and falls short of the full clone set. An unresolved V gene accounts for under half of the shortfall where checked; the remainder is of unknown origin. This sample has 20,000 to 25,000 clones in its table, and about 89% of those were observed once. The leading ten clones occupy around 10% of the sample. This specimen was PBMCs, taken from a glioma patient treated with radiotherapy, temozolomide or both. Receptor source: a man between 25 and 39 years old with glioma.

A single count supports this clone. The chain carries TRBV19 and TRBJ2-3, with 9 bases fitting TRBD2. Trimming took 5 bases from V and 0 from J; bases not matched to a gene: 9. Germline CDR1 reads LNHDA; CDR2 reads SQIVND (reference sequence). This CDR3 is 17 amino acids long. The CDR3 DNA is TGTGCCAGTAGTGTGGTTAGCGGGAGTCCTAGCACAGATACGCAGTATTTT. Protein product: CASSVVSGSPSTDTQYF.

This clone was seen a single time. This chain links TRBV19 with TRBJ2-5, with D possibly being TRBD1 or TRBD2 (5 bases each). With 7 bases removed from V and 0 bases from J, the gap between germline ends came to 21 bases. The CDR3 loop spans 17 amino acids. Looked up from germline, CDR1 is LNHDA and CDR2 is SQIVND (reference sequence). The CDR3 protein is CASTPRGRPPYQETQYF. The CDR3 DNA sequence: TGTGCCAGTACCCCACGGGGCCGGCCCCCCTACCAAGAGACCCAGTACTTC.

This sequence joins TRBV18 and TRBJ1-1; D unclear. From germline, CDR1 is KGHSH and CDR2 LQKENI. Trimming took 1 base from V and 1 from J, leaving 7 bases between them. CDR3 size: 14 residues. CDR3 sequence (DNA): TGTGCCAGCTCACCACTAACCACGAACACTGAAGCTTTCTTT. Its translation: CASSPLTTNTEAFF.

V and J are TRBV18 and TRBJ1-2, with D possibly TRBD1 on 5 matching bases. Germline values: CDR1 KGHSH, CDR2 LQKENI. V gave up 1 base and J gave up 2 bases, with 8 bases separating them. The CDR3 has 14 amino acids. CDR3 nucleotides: TGTGCCAGCTCACCACGGGGGACGAACTATGGCTACACCTTC. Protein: CASSPRGTNYGYTF.

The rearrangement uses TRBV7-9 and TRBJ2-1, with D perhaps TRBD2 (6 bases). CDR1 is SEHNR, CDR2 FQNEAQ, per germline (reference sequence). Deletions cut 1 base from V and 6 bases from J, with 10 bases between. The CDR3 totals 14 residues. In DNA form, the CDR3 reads TGTGCCAGCAGCTTAGGCCTAGCGACCAATGAGCAGTTCTTC. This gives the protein CASSLGLATNEQFF.

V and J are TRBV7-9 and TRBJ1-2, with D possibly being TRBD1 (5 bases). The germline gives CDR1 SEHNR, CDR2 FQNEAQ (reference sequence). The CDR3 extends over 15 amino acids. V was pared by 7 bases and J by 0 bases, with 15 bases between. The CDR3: CASNEGGGSNYGYTF. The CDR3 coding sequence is TGTGCCAGCAACGAAGGTGGGGGGTCTAACTATGGCTACACCTTC.

The CDR3 is CASSIGVKGAGNQPQHF. In nucleotides, the CDR3 is TGTGCCAGTAGTATCGGGGTCAAAGGCGCTGGCAATCAGCCCCAGCATTTT. The chain has TRBV19 and TRBJ1-5; D remains ambiguous. Germline assignment: CDR1 LNHDA and CDR2 SQIVND (reference sequence). The CDR3 extends over 17 amino acids. The germline V and J ends were trimmed by 3 bases and 2 bases, with 17 bases remaining between them.

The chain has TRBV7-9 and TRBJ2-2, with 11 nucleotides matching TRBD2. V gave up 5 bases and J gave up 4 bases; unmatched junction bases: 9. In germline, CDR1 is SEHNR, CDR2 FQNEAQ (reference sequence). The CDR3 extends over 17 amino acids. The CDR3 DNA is TGTGCCAGCAGCCTATCCGGAGGACTAGCGGGCACCGGGGAGCTGTTTTTT. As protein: CASSLSGGLAGTGELFF.

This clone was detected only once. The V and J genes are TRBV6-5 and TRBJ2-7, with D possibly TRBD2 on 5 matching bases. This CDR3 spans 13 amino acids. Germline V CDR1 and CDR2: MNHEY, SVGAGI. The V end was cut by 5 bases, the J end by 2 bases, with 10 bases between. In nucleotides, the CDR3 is TGTGCCAGCAGTCTCGGGGAAACCTACGAGCAGTACTTC. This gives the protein CASSLGETYEQYF.

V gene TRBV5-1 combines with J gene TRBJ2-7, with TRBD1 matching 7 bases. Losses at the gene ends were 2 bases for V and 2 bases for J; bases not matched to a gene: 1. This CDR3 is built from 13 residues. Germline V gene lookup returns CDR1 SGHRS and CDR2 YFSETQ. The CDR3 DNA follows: TGCGCCAGCAGCTTAGACAGGGCCTACGAGCAGTACTTC. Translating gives CASSLDRAYEQYF.

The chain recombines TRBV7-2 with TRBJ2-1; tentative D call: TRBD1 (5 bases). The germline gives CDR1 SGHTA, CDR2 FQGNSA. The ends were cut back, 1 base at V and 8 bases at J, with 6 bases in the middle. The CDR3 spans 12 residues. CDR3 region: CASSLGGHEQFF. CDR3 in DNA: TGTGCCAGCAGCTTAGGGGGCCATGAGCAGTTCTTC.

CDR3 nucleotides: TGTGCCAGCAGCTTGGCCGGGGCGACTGAAGCTTTCTTT. As protein: CASSLAGATEAFF. V is TRBV5-8 and J is TRBJ1-1; tentatively, D is TRBD1 (5 bases). The V gene's germline CDR1 is SGHTS and CDR2 YDEGEE. This CDR3 spans 13 amino acids. Between the trimmed V and J ends, which lost 0 bases and 5 bases, there was a span of 8 bases.

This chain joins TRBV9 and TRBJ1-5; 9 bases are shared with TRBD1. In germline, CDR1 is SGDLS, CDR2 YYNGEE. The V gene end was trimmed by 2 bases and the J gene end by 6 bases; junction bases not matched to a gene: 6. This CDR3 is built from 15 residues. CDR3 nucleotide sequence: TGTGCCAGCAGCGTCCGGGACAGGGTTTTTCAGCCCCAGCATTTT. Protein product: CASSVRDRVFQPQHF.

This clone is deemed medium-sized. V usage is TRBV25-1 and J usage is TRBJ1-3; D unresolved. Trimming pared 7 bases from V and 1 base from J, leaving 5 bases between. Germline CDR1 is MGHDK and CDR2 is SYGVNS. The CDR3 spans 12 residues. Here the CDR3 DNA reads TGTGCCAGCACCAGTTCTGGAAACACCATATATTTT. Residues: CASTSSGNTIYF.

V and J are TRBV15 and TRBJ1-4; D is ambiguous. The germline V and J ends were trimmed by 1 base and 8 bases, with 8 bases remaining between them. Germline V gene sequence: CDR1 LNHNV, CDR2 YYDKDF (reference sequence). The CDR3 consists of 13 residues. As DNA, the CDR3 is TGTGCCACCAGCAGAGCGACGGGGGAAAAACTGTTTTTT. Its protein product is CATSRATGEKLFF.

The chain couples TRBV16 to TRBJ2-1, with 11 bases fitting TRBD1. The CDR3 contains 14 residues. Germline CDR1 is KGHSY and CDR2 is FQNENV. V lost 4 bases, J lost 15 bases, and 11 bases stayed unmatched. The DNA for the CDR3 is TGTGCCAGCAGCCCGCCCGGGACAGGGGGGGGAATGTTCTTC. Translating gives CASSPPGTGGGMFF.

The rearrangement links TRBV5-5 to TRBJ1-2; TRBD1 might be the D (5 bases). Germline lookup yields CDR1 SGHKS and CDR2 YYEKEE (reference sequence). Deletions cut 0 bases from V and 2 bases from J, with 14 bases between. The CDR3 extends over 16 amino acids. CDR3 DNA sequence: TGTGCCAGCAGCTTGGAAGGAACAGGCGCAAACTATGGCTACACCTTC. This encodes CASSLEGTGANYGYTF.